This T cell receptor (beta chain) was sequenced during a study of T cell changes during pregnancy in multiple sclerosis. TCRdb's copy holds only in-frame clones and misses some; the assay was immunoSEQ multiplex PCR. There are around 44,000 clones in the sample; 88% occur only once, and 1% to 1.5% lies in the top ten. The CDR3 has 15 residues. The germline gives CDR1 MNHNY, CDR2 SVGAGI (reference sequence). J gave up 0 bases and V 9 bases, and 8 bases lay outside the gene matches. Source: CD4+ T cells from peripheral blood mononuclear cells, taken in the second trimester of pregnancy. The rearrangement uses TRBV6-6 and TRBJ1-3, with 7 bases fitting TRBD1. This sequence originates from a female donor with multiple sclerosis, enrolled in a pregnancy study. CDR3 nucleotide sequence: TGTGCCAGTCCCATAGAGGGGGCCTCTGGAAACACCATATATTTT. Translation gives CASPIEGASGNTIYF.